This TCR beta chain was recorded in a study of T-cell reconstitution after alpha-beta-depleted transplantation in children. Germline CDR1 is SGHRS and CDR2 is YFSETQ. V was cut by 5 bases and J by 4 bases, with 15 bases left in between. The CDR3 is made up of 15 amino acids. Library preparation (for TCRbeta) was performed with unique molecular identifiers. TCRdb processed the PCR reads anew with MiXCR; each CDR3 protein has one entry. In the table there are about 250,000 distinct CDR3 sequences, more than 20% of which are singletons. This receptor was obtained from a female patient under 10 years old who had a stem cell transplant for congenital amegakaryocytic thrombocytopenia, so the T cells may come from the graft donor. V is TRBV5-1 and J is TRBJ2-2; TRBD1 or TRBD2 may be the D gene (5 bases each). The sequenced sample was PBMCs, mostly from graft donor cells, obtained 360 days after TCRalphabeta/CD19-depleted stem cell transplant. In nucleotides, the CDR3 is TGCGCCAGCAGAACAGGCTTTGGGAGCACCGGGGAGCTGTTTTTT. This encodes CASRTGFGSTGELFF.